The entry that follows covers one TCR beta chain sequence. The antigen remains unidentified. This sample is part of a study of cytomegalovirus exposure and HLA in healthy donors. Study information: Prior work identified 95 million to 120 million unique TCR beta sequences in approximately 180 million T cells. HLA-typed donors contributed 65 million to 85 million unique TCRs, which were held in an early data release.

The PCR ran on 60 Vbeta and 13 Jbeta primers. Libraries were prepared by immunoSEQ multiplex PCR; TCRdb keeps only in-frame clonotypes and omits some of them. Of 150,000 to 200,000 clones in the sample, approximately 80% were seen once. Study-level points and caveats: Rarity characterized most TCR sequences, yet some public TCRs appeared in many donors. Common viral pathogens were later found to be apparently linked to several of the most significant clusters.

Looked up from germline, CDR1 is LNHNV and CDR2 is YYDKDF (reference sequence). V lost 5 bases and J lost 5, with 21 bases in between. The CDR3 consists of 16 residues. This clonotype was obtained from a man between 18 and 29 years old in good health and CMV-seropositive. Sequences were obtained from PBMCs. This chain links TRBV15 with TRBJ2-5; D may be TRBD1 (5 bases). The CDR3 loop is CATSPNVGAAAETQYF. The CDR3 bases are TGTGCCACCAGCCCAAACGTTGGGGCAGCCGCGGAGACCCAGTACTTC.